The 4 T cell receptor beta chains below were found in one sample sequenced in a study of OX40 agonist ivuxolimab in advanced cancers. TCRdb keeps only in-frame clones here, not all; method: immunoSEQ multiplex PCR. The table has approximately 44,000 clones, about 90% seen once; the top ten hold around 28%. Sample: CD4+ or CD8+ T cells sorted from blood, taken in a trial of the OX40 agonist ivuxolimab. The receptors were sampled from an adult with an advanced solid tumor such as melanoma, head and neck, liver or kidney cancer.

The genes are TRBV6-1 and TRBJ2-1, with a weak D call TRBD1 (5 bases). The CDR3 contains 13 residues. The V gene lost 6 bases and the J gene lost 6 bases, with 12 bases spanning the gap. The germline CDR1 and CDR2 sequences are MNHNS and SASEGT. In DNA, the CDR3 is TGTGCCAGCAGCTTCCAGGGAATCAATGAGCAGTTCTTC. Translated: CASSFQGINEQFF.

The CDR3 nucleotides read TGTGCCAGCAGCTTTCAGCGGGAGGGCCTAACCGGGGAGCTGTTTTTT. Its translation: CASSFQREGLTGELFF. This chain joins TRBV5-6 and TRBJ2-2; 10 nucleotides align to TRBD2. The trim removed 2 bases at V and 5 bases at J, leaving 6 bases unmatched. The CDR3 contains 16 residues. Germline V CDR1 and CDR2: SGHDT, YYEEEE.

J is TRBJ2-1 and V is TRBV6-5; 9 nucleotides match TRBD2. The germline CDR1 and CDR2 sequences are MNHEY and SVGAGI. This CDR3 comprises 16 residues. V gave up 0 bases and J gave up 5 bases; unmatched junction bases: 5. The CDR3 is CASSYSLVAGDNEQFF. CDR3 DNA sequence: TGTGCCAGCAGTTACTCCTTGGTAGCGGGGGACAATGAGCAGTTCTTC.

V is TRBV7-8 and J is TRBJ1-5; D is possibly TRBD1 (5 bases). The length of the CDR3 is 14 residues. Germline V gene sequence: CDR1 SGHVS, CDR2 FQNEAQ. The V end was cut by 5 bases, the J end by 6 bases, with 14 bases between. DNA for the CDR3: TGTGCCAGCAGCCCCCCGGGGGGAGTTCAGCCCCAGCATTTT. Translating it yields CASSPPGGVQPQHF.